This T cell receptor beta chain was sequenced for a study of cytomegalovirus exposure and HLA in healthy donors. Some clones are missing from TCRdb's copy, which holds only in-frame ones; the method was immunoSEQ multiplex PCR. The sample has hundreds of thousands of clones; 86% are singletons. Overall study findings and caveats: Despite most TCR sequences being rare, some public TCRs occurred in many donors.

This clone was found once. What it recognizes is unknown. This TCR derives from a young woman in good health and CMV-seronegative. The sample consisted of PBMCs.

The DNA of the CDR3 is TGTGCCAGCTCACCACGGAGGGAAGGCACTGAAGCTTTCTTT. As protein: CASSPRREGTEAFF. The gene calls are TRBV18 and TRBJ1-1; D uncertain. This CDR3 spans 14 amino acids. Germline V gives CDR1 KGHSH, CDR2 LQKENI. Trimming removed 1 base from V and 4 bases from J, with 10 bases in between.